The source of this T cell receptor (beta chain) is a study of beta chain features in type 1 diabetes (dated 2018 in TCRdb). Study-wide context: Mean age, gender distribution, total cell number and subset yield did not differ between patients and healthy donors. Naive and central memory subsets were obtained from all 28 donors, but regulatory and stem cell-like memory subsets were isolated from only 8 patients and about 8 healthy donors. The study compared the TCRB repertoires of sorted circulating CD4+ T cell subsets in recently diagnosed type 1 diabetes patients with those in matched healthy donors. A total of approximately 100,000,000 sorted cells were examined across all samples, and the number of cells per subset was strongly correlated with RNA yield. The investigation overall reported the following: At VDJ recombination sites, patients with type 1 diabetes made fewer insertions and deleted more nucleotides, a pattern implying thymic rearrangement abnormalities. PCR may preferentially amplify shorter templates, but because patient and control samples were amplified and corrected together, any resulting skew would affect both groups equally. In all four CD4+ subsets, TCRB CDR3 length was moderately but significantly shorter in type 1 diabetes patients. Only small numbers of individuals were included in the HLA sub-analyses, which left unresolved whether HLA type had any influence on TCRB rearrangement. Because cDNA was sequenced instead of genomic DNA, highly expressing activated cells could be over-represented, though the groups showed no difference in activation or CD3 levels. Naive, central memory and regulatory TCRB repertoires appeared more similar among patients than among healthy donors.

From each donor, a single peripheral blood sample of roughly 0.11 L on average was drawn into heparinised tubes. Naive, central memory, regulatory and stem cell-like memory CD4+ T cells were sorted on a BD FACSAria II using a panel including CD45RO, CCR7, CD25, CD127, CD95 and CD27. All sorted populations exceeded 95% purity. Right away, PBMCs were isolated by Lymphoprep density gradient centrifugation and were stained directly, with no culture step. To minimize batch effects, samples were stained and sorted in pairs, one healthy donor with one patient per experiment. CDR1 is given as SGHTA and CDR2 as FQGNSA, both from the germline V gene. Trimming removed 5 bases from V and 2 bases from J; the gene matches leave 5 bases unexplained. From its cysteine to its phenylalanine, the CDR3 spans 15 amino acids. Only the CDR3 DNA is retained, 45 bases long and in frame from the first base. The entire isolated RNA was reverse transcribed using the High Capacity cDNA Reverse Transcription Kit, and thus expressed TCRB transcripts were sequenced. Stem cell-like memory T cell samples underwent survey-depth immunoSEQ sequencing, averaging approximately 1 million total reads per sample. Sorted cells were lysed in RLT buffer, and RNA was extracted using DNase-treated RNeasy Micro or Mini kits according to cell number. To prevent cross-contamination, each cell subset was processed individually, whereas patient and healthy donor samples were processed jointly. TCRB sequences were amplified from cDNA with the immunoSEQ multiplex PCR, producing 87-bp fragments spanning the CDR3 region. Sequencing of the amplicons was done on the Illumina HiSeq platform. As for the original processing: PCR bias was corrected computationally using synthetic template baselines, and reads within Hamming distance 2 were collapsed, with unmergeable singletons discarded. By aligning reads against IMGT, V, D and J genes, CDR3 length, and insertions or deletions at six rearrangement sites were assigned. Within each subset, clonotype counts were normalized to sorted cell number, after which true diversity and Gini coefficients were computed with the tcR R package. The overlap coefficient, calculated on TCRB nucleotide sequences, was used to measure repertoire sharing. Not all clones reach the TCRdb copy of this immuneACCESS table, which keeps in-frame sequences only. Checked studies attribute under half of the gap to unresolved V genes and leave the rest unexplained. That table furnishes V, J and clone size, whereas the DNA furnished D and trimming. In all, the sample holds over 65,000 clones, and around 32% of those were seen once. The top ten constitute 0.35% to 0.45% of the sample.

To note about this clone: It has no known antigen specificity. The input lacks base qualities; no much larger clone sits a single base away.

Sample: stem cell memory CD4+ T cells from blood. Interpreted using the paper, the cell subset or site label stands for: stem cell-like memory CD4+ T cells. The V and J segments used are TRBV7-2 and TRBJ1-2, with 10 bases in between that match TRBD1. The sequence came from a young woman in good health. The bases read TGTGCCAGCAGCCTTCTGGGACAGGGGAACTATGGCTACACCTTC. The encoded protein is CASSLLGQGNYGYTF. Joined to the reference TRBV7-2 and TRBJ1-2 proteins, this CDR3 gives the full variable domain: GAGVSQSPSNKVTEKGKDVELRCDPISGHTALYWYRQSLGQGLEFLIYFQGNSAPDKSGLPSDRFSAERTGGSVSTLTIQRTQQEDSAVYLCASSLLGQGNYGYTFGSGTRLTVV.